These 24 T cell receptor beta chains were all obtained from the same sample, sequenced in a study of blood T cell repertoires in COVID-19. Generated by immunoSEQ multiplex PCR, the TCRdb table keeps only in-frame clones and is missing some. This table has about 110,000 clones, approximately 88% appearing once. What was sequenced was peripheral blood. All receptors come from a human donor in a cohort sampled during active COVID-19.

The rearrangement links TRBV19 to TRBJ1-6; TRBD1 matches 8 bases. The CDR3 extends over 17 amino acids. Trimming cost V 8 bases and J 9 bases; bases outside gene matches: 18. The germline gives CDR1 LNHDA, CDR2 SQIVND (reference sequence). The CDR3 nucleotides are TGTGCCAGTCGCGAGCCCCAACGGACAGGGTGGAGTTCACCCCTCCACTTT. Translating it yields CASREPQRTGWSSPLHF.

The rearrangement links TRBV6-2 or TRBV6-3 to TRBJ1-4, with 8 bases aligning to TRBD1. Trimming took 0 bases from V and 11 from J; bases not matched to a gene: 2. Per the germline V gene, CDR1 is MNHEY and CDR2 is SVGEGT. The CDR3 consists of 13 residues. The CDR3 DNA follows: TGTGCCAGCAGTTACTCGACAGGGGAGAAACTGTTTTTT. It codes for CASSYSTGEKLFF.

In this sample, this clone turned up once. V gene TRBV9 combines with J gene TRBJ2-5; D is perhaps TRBD2 (6 bases). Germline lookup yields CDR1 SGDLS and CDR2 YYNGEE. V was shortened by 0 bases and J by 5 bases, with 11 bases between the two germline ends. This CDR3 has 14 amino acids. The CDR3 region is CASSVVGGYETQYF. The CDR3 nucleotides are TGTGCCAGCAGCGTAGTTGGGGGGTACGAGACCCAGTACTTC. Variable domain in full (rest from reference TRBV9 and TRBJ2-5): DSGVTQTPKHLITATGQRVTLRCSPRSGDLSVYWYQQSLDQGLQFLIQYYNGEERAKGNILERFSAQQFPDLHSELNLSSLELGDSALYFCASSVVGGYETQYFGPGTRLLVL.

This clone was observed a handful of times. The rearrangement joins TRBV27 to TRBJ1-1; the match to TRBD1 covers 7 bases. V trimming: 5 bases; J trimming: 1 base; junction bases outside the gene matches: 4. Germline V gene data show CDR1 as MNHEY and CDR2 as SMNVEV (reference sequence). There are 14 residues in the CDR3. The DNA of the CDR3 is TGTGCCAGCAGTCCGTACAGGGGGAACACTGAAGCTTTCTTT. Residues: CASSPYRGNTEAFF.

This clone has a single count. The chain employs TRBV28 and TRBJ1-6, with 10 bases aligning to TRBD1. The CDR3 runs 15 residues. Losses at the gene ends were 5 bases for V and 5 bases for J; bases not matched to a gene: 3. The germline V gene has CDR1 MDHEN and CDR2 SYDVKM. The CDR3 reads CASSPGQGDNSPLHF. The CDR3 nucleotides are TGTGCCAGCAGTCCCGGACAGGGGGATAATTCACCCCTCCACTTT.

The chain has TRBV9 and TRBJ1-2; a weak D match, TRBD1 (6 bases). CDR3 length: 15 residues. The V and J ends lost 3 bases and 7 bases respectively, with 19 bases between them. The germline V gene has CDR1 SGDLS and CDR2 YYNGEE. The CDR3 nucleotides are TGTGCCAGCAGCGCTCACCAGGGGAGCCCGGGTGGCTACACCTTC. Its translation is CASSAHQGSPGGYTF.

The chain recombines TRBV29-1 with TRBJ1-1, with D unresolved. Trimming shortened V by 6 bases and J by 0 bases, and 11 bases separated the two germline ends. From germline, CDR1 is SQVTM and CDR2 ANQGSEA. This CDR3 region has 13 residues. The CDR3 bases are TGCAGCGTCGAAAAAACAGTGAACACTGAAGCTTTCTTT. Protein product: CSVEKTVNTEAFF.

The chain has TRBV28 and TRBJ1-5; 7 bases align to TRBD1. With V trimmed by 6 bases and J by 0 bases, 2 bases remained unmatched. Germline assignment: CDR1 MDHEN and CDR2 SYDVKM. The CDR3 covers 14 residues. In nucleotides, the CDR3 is TGTGCCAGCAGGGGGACAGTTAGCAATCAGCCCCAGCATTTT. It is translated as CASRGTVSNQPQHF.

The chain uses TRBV6-2 or TRBV6-3 and TRBJ2-7, with D tentatively TRBD1 (5 bases). CDR1 and CDR2 from the germline V gene are MNHEY and SVGEGT. The CDR3 is 14 residues long. V lost 6 bases, J lost 7 bases, and 19 bases lay in between. CDR3: CASSSPPGMGEQYF. DNA for the CDR3: TGTGCCAGCAGCTCACCGCCAGGGATGGGGGAGCAGTACTTC.

V usage is TRBV6-4 and J usage is TRBJ2-1; 12 bases agree with TRBD2. Per the germline V gene, CDR1 is MRHNA and CDR2 is SNTAGT. The CDR3 is 16 residues long. The V segment lost 6 bases and the J segment 3 bases; nucleotides outside the gene matches: 6. CDR3 region: CASSERTSGNYNEQFF. For the CDR3, the DNA is TGTGCCAGCAGCGAAAGGACTAGCGGGAACTACAATGAGCAGTTCTTC.

The chain combines TRBV11-3 with TRBJ2-7, with 7 bases aligning to TRBD2. V was pared by 0 bases and J by 2 bases, with 4 bases of the junction left unmatched. CDR3 length: 15 residues. Germline V CDR1 and CDR2: SGHNT, YENEEA. The CDR3 sequence: CASSLDGGGTYEQYV. CDR3 nucleotide sequence: TGTGCCAGCAGCTTAGATGGCGGGGGAACCTACGAGCAGTACGTC.

V usage is TRBV6-6 and J usage is TRBJ1-2; D unresolved. CDR3 length equals 13 residues. Germline CDR1 and CDR2: MNHNY and SVGAGI (reference sequence). V was cut by 7 bases and J by 4 bases, with 13 bases left in between. CDR3 DNA sequence: TGTGCCAGCACCGGTGGAGGTGGCTATGGCTACACCTTC. Its protein product is CASTGGGGYGYTF.

The chain is built from TRBV19 and TRBJ2-7, with 12 bases aligning to TRBD2. This CDR3 has 16 residues. Germline loops: CDR1 LNHDA, CDR2 SQIVND (reference sequence). With V trimmed by 5 bases and J by 2 bases, 7 bases remained unmatched. The CDR3 DNA reads as TGTGCCAGTAGTCTACTAGCGGGAGGATCAGCCTACGAGCAGTACTTC. It is translated as CASSLLAGGSAYEQYF. The complete variable domain, with remaining parts taken from reference TRBV19 and TRBJ2-7, reads DGGITQSPKYLFRKEGQNVTLSCEQNLNHDAMYWYRQDPGQGLRLIYYSQIVNDFQKGDIAEGYSVSREKKESFPLTVTSAQKNPTAFYLCASSLLAGGSAYEQYFGPGTRLTVT.

The chain has TRBV5-1 and TRBJ2-7, with TRBD2 identical over 15 bases. The CDR3 runs 15 residues. The germline V gene encodes CDR1 SGHRS and CDR2 YFSETQ. Germline trimming cut 3 bases from V and 7 bases from J; bases unmatched to any gene: 5. The CDR3 protein is CASSSGLAGGGEQYV. For the CDR3, the DNA is TGCGCCAGCAGCTCGGGACTAGCGGGAGGTGGTGAGCAGTACGTC.

V is TRBV7-9 and J is TRBJ2-5; no reliable D call. The CDR3 covers 15 residues. Germline V gene sequence: CDR1 SEHNR, CDR2 FQNEAQ (reference sequence). V was clipped by 3 bases and J by 4 bases, with 15 bases between them. The CDR3 loop reads CASSFASNRPETQYF. The CDR3, as DNA: TGTGCCAGCAGCTTTGCAAGCAACCGCCCAGAGACCCAGTACTTC.

The CDR3 loop is CAIGQGTSNTGELFF. DNA of the CDR3: TGTGCCATTGGACAGGGGACTTCGAACACCGGGGAGCTGTTTTTT. The chain uses TRBV10-3 and TRBJ2-2, with 9 bases lining up with TRBD1. CDR3 length equals 15 residues. CDR1 is ENHRY and CDR2 is SYGVKD in the germline V gene. J lost 0 bases, V lost 9 bases, and 5 bases had no gene match.

The chain couples TRBV7-2 to TRBJ2-1, with 11 bases identical to TRBD2. The length of the CDR3 is 16 residues. Trimming removed 5 bases from V and 4 bases from J; junction bases left unmatched: 7. Germline V CDR1 and CDR2: SGHTA, FQGNSA. The CDR3 sequence is CASSRTGTSGYNEQFF. For the CDR3, the DNA is TGTGCCAGCAGCAGAACCGGGACTAGCGGTTACAATGAGCAGTTCTTC. The variable domain in full, with the rest retrieved from reference TRBV7-2 and TRBJ2-1, is GAGVSQSPSNKVTEKGKDVELRCDPISGHTALYWYRQSLGQGLEFLIYFQGNSAPDKSGLPSDRFSAERTGGSVSTLTIQRTQQEDSAVYLCASSRTGTSGYNEQFFGPGTRLTVL.

The chain employs TRBV5-4 and TRBJ2-5; tentative D call: TRBD2 (6 bases). The CDR3 is made up of 14 amino acids. V was clipped by 0 bases and J by 2 bases, with 8 bases between them. The V gene's germline CDR1 is SGHNT and CDR2 YYREEE (reference sequence). The CDR3 loop is CASSLDRGQETQYF. The CDR3 nucleotides are TGTGCCAGCAGCTTGGATCGGGGGCAAGAGACCCAGTACTTC.

The V gene is TRBV15, the J gene TRBJ1-6; D is perhaps TRBD1 (5 bases). This CDR3 region has 16 residues. Germline V CDR1 and CDR2: LNHNV, YYDKDF (reference sequence). The V end was cut by 3 bases, the J end by 0 bases, with 9 bases between. CDR3 region: CATSRRDFSYNSPLHF. The CDR3 DNA is TGTGCCACCAGCAGGAGGGACTTCTCCTATAATTCACCCCTCCACTTT.

In this sample, this clone turned up a few times. This rearrangement joins TRBV24-1 to TRBJ2-3, with 14 bases identical to TRBD2. CDR1 is KGHDR and CDR2 is SFDVKD in the germline V gene. The CDR3 length is 19 residues. With 0 bases clipped from V and 1 base from J, the junction kept 5 bases outside the gene matches. For the CDR3, the DNA is TGTGCCACCAGTGATTTGAAGGGACTAGCGGGAGAGCGCACAGATACGCAGTATTTT. It yields the protein CATSDLKGLAGERTDTQYF.

The gene calls are TRBV3-1 (or the pseudogene TRBV3-2) and TRBJ2-1, with 9 bases lining up with TRBD1. The V gene end was trimmed by 5 bases and the J gene end by 6 bases; junction bases not matched to a gene: 8. The V gene's germline CDR1 is LGHDT and CDR2 YNNKEL (reference sequence). This CDR3 comprises 15 residues. The CDR3 sequence is CASSFRDRASNEQFF. CDR3 bases: TGTGCCAGCAGCTTCCGGGACAGGGCTAGCAATGAGCAGTTCTTC.

This chain connects TRBV29-1 to TRBJ2-1, with 9 bases identical to TRBD2. The CDR3 length is 14 residues. Trimming took 4 bases from V and 7 from J; bases not matched to a gene: 8. Looked up from germline, CDR1 is SQVTM and CDR2 is ANQGSEA. CDR3 DNA sequence: TGCAGCGTTGCCGCGGGGGGGGTGAGGAATGAGCAGTTCTTC. Amino acids: CSVAAGGVRNEQFF.

The chain uses TRBV6-5 and TRBJ1-1; possible D gene TRBD1, 6 bases. Germline loops: CDR1 MNHEY, CDR2 SVGAGI. The CDR3 length is 12 residues. The ends were cut back, 5 bases at V and 8 bases at J, with 12 bases in the middle. The CDR3 here is CASSLRDKEAFF. The CDR3 DNA follows: TGTGCCAGCAGTCTCCGGGACAAGGAAGCTTTCTTT.

This chain links TRBV18 with TRBJ2-5; perhaps TRBD2 as D (6 bases). With 2 bases removed from V and 0 bases from J, the gap between germline ends came to 7 bases. This CDR3 contains 14 residues. Germline lookup yields CDR1 KGHSH and CDR2 LQKENI. CDR3: CASSPGGNQETQYF. CDR3 coding DNA: TGTGCCAGCTCACCAGGAGGGAACCAAGAGACCCAGTACTTC.